This T cell receptor (beta chain) is from a study of T cells after yellow fever vaccination. CDR1 is MDHEN and CDR2 is SYDVKM in the germline V gene. This CDR3 comprises 12 residues. Trimming shortened V by 3 bases and J by 8 bases, and 10 bases separated the two germline ends. MiXCR was run by TCRdb on the 5' RACE reads, yielding one entry per CDR3 protein. Of hundreds of thousands of distinct CDR3 sequences in the sample, about 5.2% were seen once. The sample consisted of CD4+ T cells sorted from PBMCs, taken on the day of the yellow fever booster vaccination. This chain links TRBV28 with TRBJ1-1; D call uncertain. The receptor was isolated from a man between 18 and 29 years old who received the YFV17D yellow fever vaccine. The CDR3, as DNA: TGTGCCAGCAGTTTTTTGGGCAGGGAAGCTTTCTTT. Translating gives CASSFLGREAFF.